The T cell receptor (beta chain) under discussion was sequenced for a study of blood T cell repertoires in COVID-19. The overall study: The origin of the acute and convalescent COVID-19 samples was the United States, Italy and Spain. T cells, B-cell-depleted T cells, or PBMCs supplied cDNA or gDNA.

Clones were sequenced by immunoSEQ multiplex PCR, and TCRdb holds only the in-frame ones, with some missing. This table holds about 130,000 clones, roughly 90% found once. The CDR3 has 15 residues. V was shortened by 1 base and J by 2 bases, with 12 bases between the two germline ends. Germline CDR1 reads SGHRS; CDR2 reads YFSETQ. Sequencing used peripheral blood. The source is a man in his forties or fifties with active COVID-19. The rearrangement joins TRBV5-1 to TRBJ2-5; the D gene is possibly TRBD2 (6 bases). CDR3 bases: TGCGCCAGCAGCTTGCCGCCCGGGGGACAAGAGACCCAGTACTTC. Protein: CASSLPPGGQETQYF.